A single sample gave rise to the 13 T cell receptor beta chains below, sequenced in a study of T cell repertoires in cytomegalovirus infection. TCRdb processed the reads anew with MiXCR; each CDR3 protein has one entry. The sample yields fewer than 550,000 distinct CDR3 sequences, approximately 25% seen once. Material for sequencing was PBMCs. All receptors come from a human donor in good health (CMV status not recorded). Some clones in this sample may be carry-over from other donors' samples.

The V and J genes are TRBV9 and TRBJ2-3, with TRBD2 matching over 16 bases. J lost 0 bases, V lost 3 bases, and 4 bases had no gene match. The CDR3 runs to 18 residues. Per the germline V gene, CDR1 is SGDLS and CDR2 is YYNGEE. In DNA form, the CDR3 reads TGTGCCAGCAGCGGGGGACTAGCGGGAGGGTGGAGCACAGATACGCAGTATTTT. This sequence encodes CASSGGLAGGWSTDTQYF.

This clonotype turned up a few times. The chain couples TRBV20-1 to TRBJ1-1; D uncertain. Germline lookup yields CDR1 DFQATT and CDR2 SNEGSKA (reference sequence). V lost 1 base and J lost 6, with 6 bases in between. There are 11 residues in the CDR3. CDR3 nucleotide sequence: TGCAGTGCTAGAGGACGCGCTGAAGCTTTCTTT. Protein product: CSARGRAEAFF.

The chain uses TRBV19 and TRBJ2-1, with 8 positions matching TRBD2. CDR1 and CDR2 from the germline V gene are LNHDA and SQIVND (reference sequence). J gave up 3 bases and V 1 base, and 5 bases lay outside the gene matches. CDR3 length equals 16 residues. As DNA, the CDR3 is TGTGCCAGTAGTATAGCGGCGGGGGGAAACTACAATGAGCAGTTCTTC. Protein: CASSIAAGGNYNEQFF.

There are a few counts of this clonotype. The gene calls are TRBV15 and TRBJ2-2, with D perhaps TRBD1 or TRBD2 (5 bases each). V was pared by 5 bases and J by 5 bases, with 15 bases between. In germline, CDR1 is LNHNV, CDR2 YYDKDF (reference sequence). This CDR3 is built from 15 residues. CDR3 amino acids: CATSRDLTLTGELFF. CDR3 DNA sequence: TGTGCCACCAGCCGGGACCTCACCCTTACCGGGGAGCTGTTTTTT.

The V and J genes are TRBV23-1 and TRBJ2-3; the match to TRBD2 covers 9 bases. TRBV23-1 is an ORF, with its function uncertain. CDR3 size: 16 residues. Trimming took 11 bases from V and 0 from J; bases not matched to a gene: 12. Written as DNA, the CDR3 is TGCGCCGAGCAAAGCGGGAGGACCACTAGCACAGATACGCAGTATTTT. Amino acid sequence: CAEQSGRTTSTDTQYF.

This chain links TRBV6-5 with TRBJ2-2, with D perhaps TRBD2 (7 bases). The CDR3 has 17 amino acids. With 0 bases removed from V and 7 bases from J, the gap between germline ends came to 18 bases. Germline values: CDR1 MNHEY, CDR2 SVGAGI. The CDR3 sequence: CASSYSMGAGALGELFF. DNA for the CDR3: TGTGCCAGCAGTTACTCTATGGGGGCGGGGGCCCTCGGGGAGCTGTTTTTT.

As DNA, the CDR3 is TGTGCCAGCAGTTTCTCTGACCTTGGGAACACTGAAGCTTTCTTT. Residues: CASSFSDLGNTEAFF. This sequence joins TRBV28 and TRBJ1-1; D not certain. The CDR3 totals 15 residues. Germline CDR1 reads MDHEN; CDR2 reads SYDVKM. V lost 3 bases, J lost 1 base, and 12 bases lay in between. Based on the CDR3 plus reference TRBV28 and TRBJ1-1, the full variable domain is DVKVTQSSRYLVKRTGEKVFLECVQDMDHENMFWYRQDPGLGLRLIYFSYDVKMKEKGDIPEGYSVSREKKERFSLILESASTNQTSMYLCASSFSDLGNTEAFFGQGTRLTVV.

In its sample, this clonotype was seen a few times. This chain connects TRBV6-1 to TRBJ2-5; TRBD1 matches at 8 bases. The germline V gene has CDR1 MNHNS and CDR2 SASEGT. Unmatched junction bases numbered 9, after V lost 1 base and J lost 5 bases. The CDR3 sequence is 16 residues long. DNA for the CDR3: TGTGCCAGCAGTGAAGGAAGCGCAGGGGGCATGGAGACCCAGTACTTC. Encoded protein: CASSEGSAGGMETQYF.

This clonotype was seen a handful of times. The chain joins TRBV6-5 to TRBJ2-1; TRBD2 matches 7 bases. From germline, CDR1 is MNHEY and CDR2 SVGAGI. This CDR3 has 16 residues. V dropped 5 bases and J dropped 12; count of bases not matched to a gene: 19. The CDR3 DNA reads TGTGCCAGCAGTCCGGGCAGGGCTAGCGGCCGTGACGGGCAGTTCTTC. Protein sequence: CASSPGRASGRDGQFF.

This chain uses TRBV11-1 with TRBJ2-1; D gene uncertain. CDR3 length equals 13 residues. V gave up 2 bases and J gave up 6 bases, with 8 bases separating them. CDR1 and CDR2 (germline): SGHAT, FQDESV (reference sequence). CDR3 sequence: CASSLNPGNEQFF. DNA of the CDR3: TGTGCCAGCAGCTTAAATCCGGGCAATGAGCAGTTCTTC.

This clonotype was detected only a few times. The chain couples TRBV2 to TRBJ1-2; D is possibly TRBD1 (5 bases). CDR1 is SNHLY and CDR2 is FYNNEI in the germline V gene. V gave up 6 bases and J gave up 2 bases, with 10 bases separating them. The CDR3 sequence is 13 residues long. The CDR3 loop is CASRGTGNYGYTF. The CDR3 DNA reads TGTGCCAGCAGGGGGACGGGGAACTATGGCTACACCTTC.

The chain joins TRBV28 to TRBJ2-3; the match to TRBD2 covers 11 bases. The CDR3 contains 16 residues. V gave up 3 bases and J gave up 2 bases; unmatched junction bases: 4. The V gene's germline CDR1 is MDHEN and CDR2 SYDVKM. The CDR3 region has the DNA TGTGCCAGCAGTTTGGAACTAGCGGGAGTCACAGATACGCAGTATTTT. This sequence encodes CASSLELAGVTDTQYF.

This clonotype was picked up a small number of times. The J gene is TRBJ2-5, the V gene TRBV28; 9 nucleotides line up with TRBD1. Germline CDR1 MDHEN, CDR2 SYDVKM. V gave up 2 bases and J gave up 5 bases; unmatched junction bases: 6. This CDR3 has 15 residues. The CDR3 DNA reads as TGTGCCAGCAGTTTAAGGACAGGGGTAGGGGAGACCCAGTACTTC. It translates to CASSLRTGVGETQYF.